Presented here are 27 T cell receptor beta chains from one specimen sequenced in a study of regulatory T cells in long-lasting Graves disease. Time point meaning: persistent/refractory GD, antithyroid drugs over 5 years with positive TRAb. PBMCs provided the RNA from which the TCR library was made. With iRepertoire HTBI primers and Arm-PCR of CDR3 regions, TCR beta libraries were built. TCRdb used MiXCR to reprocess the multiplex PCR reads, holding one entry per CDR3 protein. The table lists roughly 500,000 distinct CDR3 sequences, roughly 22% of them singletons. The source material was peripheral blood mononuclear cells (PBMCs), sampled when the disease was refractory, from a patient treated with antithyroid drugs. The receptor set was obtained from a female donor with Graves disease.

This clonotype has just a few counts. The V call is TRBV28, the J call TRBJ2-1, with 11 positions matching TRBD2. The CDR3 runs to 16 residues. Germline CDR1 MDHEN, CDR2 SYDVKM. V lost 5 bases to trimming and J lost 5 bases; unmatched junction nucleotides: 8. CDR3 DNA: TGTGCCAGCAGTCCTTTAGCGGGAGGGGGCCACAATGAGCAGTTCTTC. It yields the protein CASSPLAGGGHNEQFF.

This clonotype was observed once. CDR3 DNA: TGTGCCAGCAGCCAGGTTGGGACTAGAGGAGATACGCAGTATTTT. Translation gives CASSQVGTRGDTQYF. The gene calls are TRBV11-2 and TRBJ2-3, with TRBD2 matching 8 bases. The CDR3 loop spans 15 amino acids. CDR1 SGHAT and CDR2 FQNNGV come from the germline V gene. Trimming took 5 bases from V and 5 from J; bases not matched to a gene: 9.

V gene TRBV5-6 combines with J gene TRBJ1-1, with 8 nucleotides matching TRBD1. J gave up 2 bases and V 4 bases, and 7 bases lay outside the gene matches. The CDR3 runs 15 residues. Looked up from germline, CDR1 is SGHDT and CDR2 is YYEEEE. CDR3 nucleotide sequence: TGTGCCAGCAGCAACGACGGGACAGGTAACACTGAAGCTTTCTTT. Amino acids: CASSNDGTGNTEAFF.

The CDR3 region is CASSGPKGGRAAGELFF. CDR3 nucleotides: TGTGCCAGCAGTGGTCCTAAAGGGGGGAGGGCCGCCGGGGAGCTGTTTTTT. The V and J genes are TRBV6-1 and TRBJ2-2; the D gene is possibly TRBD2 (7 bases). Germline V gene sequence: CDR1 MNHNS, CDR2 SASEGT. Trimming took 4 bases from V and 6 from J, leaving 21 bases between them. The CDR3 loop spans 17 amino acids.

This clonotype occurred a few times. At one end, the junction sequence differs from germline, possibly due to a read error. The rearrangement joins TRBV7-9 to TRBJ2-7; D unresolved. From germline, CDR1 is SEHNR and CDR2 FQNEAQ (reference sequence). CDR3 length equals 11 residues. CDR3 sequence reads: CASRLDGEQYF. The DNA of the CDR3 is TGTGCCAGCAGGTTAGACGGCGAGCAGTACTTC.

This clonotype occurred a few times. The chain uses TRBV2 and TRBJ2-1, with 11 bases identical to TRBD2. CDR1 SNHLY and CDR2 FYNNEI come from the germline V gene. CDR3 size: 16 residues. V shed 6 bases, J shed 4 bases, and the junction held 8 bases outside the gene matches. The CDR3 sequence is CASSASLAGAYNEQFF. CDR3 coding DNA: TGTGCCAGCAGCGCTTCACTAGCGGGAGCGTACAATGAGCAGTTCTTC.

There are many counts of this clonotype. The chain recombines TRBV28 with TRBJ1-6; D remains unclear. V was trimmed by 4 bases and J by 0 bases, leaving 10 bases between them. There are 16 residues in the CDR3. Germline values: CDR1 MDHEN, CDR2 SYDVKM. CDR3 amino acids: CASSSGIPSYNSPLHF. The CDR3 bases are TGTGCCAGCAGTTCGGGAATTCCCTCCTATAATTCACCCCTCCACTTT.

The V and J genes are TRBV25-1 and TRBJ2-1, with 12 bases matching TRBD2. After removal of 4 bases from V and 7 bases from J, the junction contained 20 bases not matched to a gene. CDR1 is MGHDK, CDR2 SYGVNS, per germline. The CDR3 is 20 residues long. The DNA for the CDR3 is TGTGCCAGCAGTGTGGGTTCGAGACTAGCGGGAGTTCTACGTAGGAATGAGCAGTTCTTC. Its protein product is CASSVGSRLAGVLRRNEQFF.

This clonotype was observed a handful of times. The chain has TRBV19 and TRBJ1-6, with a weak D call TRBD1 (6 bases). Deletions cut 8 bases from V and 8 bases from J, with 16 bases between. CDR1 and CDR2 from the germline V gene are LNHDA and SQIVND (reference sequence). The CDR3 spans 14 residues. Here the CDR3 DNA reads TGTGCCAGTGGGGTTGGGACACCGGATTCACCCCTCCACTTT. Its protein product is CASGVGTPDSPLHF.

This clonotype was picked up a small number of times. The chain's CDR3 is CASSADTRGISPLHF. Written as DNA, the CDR3 is TGTGCCAGCAGTGCAGATACCAGGGGGATTTCACCCCTCCACTTT. This chain joins TRBV6-1 and TRBJ1-6; 7 bases align to TRBD1. V was clipped by 4 bases and J by 9 bases; unmatched bases: 9. This CDR3 region has 15 residues. The germline V gene has CDR1 MNHNS and CDR2 SASEGT.

This clonotype was picked up a small number of times. The rearrangement links TRBV25-1 to TRBJ2-5; possible D gene TRBD1, 5 bases. The CDR3 contains 12 residues. With 8 bases removed from V and 4 bases from J, the gap between germline ends came to 11 bases. In germline, CDR1 is MGHDK, CDR2 SYGVNS. CDR3 residues: CASGRDLETQYF. As DNA, the CDR3 is TGTGCCAGCGGCAGGGATTTAGAGACCCAGTACTTC.

The sample holds one count of this clonotype. The chain is built from TRBV28 and TRBJ2-1; TRBD2 matches at 11 bases. The CDR3 extends over 16 amino acids. Germline CDR1 MDHEN, CDR2 SYDVKM. V lost 7 bases, J lost 10 bases, and 15 bases stayed unmatched. DNA for the CDR3: TGTGCCAGCACCACTCCCACTAGCGGGAGAGTAGGGGAGCAGTTCTTC. This gives the protein CASTTPTSGRVGEQFF.

In the case of this clonotype: Just one base apart from a much larger clone, this may be a read error. The chain employs TRBV28 and TRBJ1-1; D is undetermined. Germline CDR1 is MDHEN and CDR2 is SYDVKM. V shed 6 bases and J shed 1 base, with 18 bases lying between them. The CDR3 has 16 residues. The CDR3 loop reads CASSPSKDFWNTEAFF. The CDR3 region has the DNA TGTGCCAGCAGCCCGAGCAAGGATTTTTGGAACACTGAAGCTTTCTTT.

This clonotype was found a few times. The rearrangement uses TRBV3-1 and TRBJ1-1; tentative D call: TRBD1 (6 bases). Germline CDR1 reads LGHDT; CDR2 reads YNNKEL (reference sequence). Trimming left V 7 bases short and J 5 bases short, with 14 bases between. This CDR3 has 13 amino acids. The CDR3 DNA is TGTGCCAGCACCAGGGGTGGATGGACTGAAGCTTTCTTT. Translation: CASTRGGWTEAFF.

Ten or more counts support this clonotype. The chain recombines TRBV28 with TRBJ1-1; D unresolved. Trimming cost V 10 bases and J 1 base, with 10 bases left between them. From germline, CDR1 is MDHEN and CDR2 SYDVKM. The CDR3 has 12 residues. The CDR3 loop reads CATQKTNTEAFF. CDR3 bases: TGTGCCACCCAGAAGACGAACACTGAAGCTTTCTTT.

This clonotype has more than one count but fewer than ten. The V gene is TRBV13, the J gene TRBJ2-1; maybe TRBD1 (6 bases). Looked up from germline, CDR1 is PRHDT and CDR2 is FYEKMQ (reference sequence). The CDR3 contains 15 residues. V was clipped by 1 base and J by 10 bases, with 17 bases between them. CDR3 nucleotide sequence: TGTGCCAGCAGCTTAGTGGGGTCCCCAGGGGAAGAGCAGTTCTTC. It is translated as CASSLVGSPGEEQFF. The whole variable domain, remainder taken from reference TRBV13 and TRBJ2-1, is AAGVIQSPRHLIKEKRETATLKCYPIPRHDTVYWYQQGPGQDPQFLISFYEKMQSDKGSIPDRFSAQQFSDYHSELNMSSLELGDSALYFCASSLVGSPGEEQFFGPGTRLTVL.

Ten or more counts support this clonotype. V usage is TRBV11-1 and J usage is TRBJ2-7, with D possibly matching TRBD2 (6 bases). Looked up from germline, CDR1 is SGHAT and CDR2 is FQDESV (reference sequence). Between the trimmed V and J ends, which lost 3 bases and 5 bases, there was a span of 17 bases. This CDR3 contains 15 residues. The CDR3 loop is CASSFEGGKSDEQYF. Written as DNA, the CDR3 is TGTGCCAGCAGCTTTGAGGGCGGGAAAAGCGACGAGCAGTACTTC. The entire variable domain, with the rest obtained from reference TRBV11-1 and TRBJ2-7, is as follows: EAEVAQSPRYKITEKSQAVAFWCDPISGHATLYWYRQILGQGPELLVQFQDESVVDDSQLPKDRFSAERLKGVDSTLKIQPAELGDSAMYLCASSFEGGKSDEQYFGPGTRLTVT.

The chain has TRBV6-1 and TRBJ2-1; TRBD2 is a possible D gene (5 bases). CDR1 and CDR2 from the germline V gene are MNHNS and SASEGT. This CDR3 has 15 amino acids. Trimming took 5 bases from V and 3 from J, leaving 14 bases between them. The CDR3 is CASSRDIGGYNEQFF. The CDR3 DNA follows: TGTGCCAGCAGTCGGGATATTGGTGGCTACAATGAGCAGTTCTTC.

The chain carries TRBV20-1 and TRBJ1-5, with 11 bases lining up with TRBD1. Trimming cost V 1 base and J 7 bases; bases outside gene matches: 9. The CDR3 has 16 amino acids. Germline V gives CDR1 DFQATT, CDR2 SNEGSKA (reference sequence). The CDR3 is CSARGPPGQGEQPQHF. In DNA form, the CDR3 reads TGCAGTGCTAGAGGCCCCCCGGGACAGGGGGAACAGCCCCAGCATTTT.

The V call is TRBV30, the J call TRBJ1-5; D may be TRBD1 (6 bases). The V end lost 2 bases, the J end lost 4 bases, and 15 bases lay between the germline ends. The CDR3 extends over 15 amino acids. The germline V gene encodes CDR1 GTSNPN and CDR2 SVGIG (reference sequence). CDR3 protein: CAWSHTGPANQPQHF. For the CDR3, the DNA is TGTGCCTGGAGTCACACAGGGCCCGCAAATCAGCCCCAGCATTTT.

This clonotype was recorded at least ten times. This chain uses TRBV28 with TRBJ1-4; 9 positions agree with TRBD1. Per the germline V gene, CDR1 is MDHEN and CDR2 is SYDVKM. V was pared by 6 bases and J by 7 bases, with 3 bases of the junction left unmatched. CDR3 length: 13 residues. The CDR3 is CASRGQGSEKLFF. DNA of the CDR3: TGTGCCAGCAGAGGACAGGGGTCTGAAAAACTGTTTTTT.

Regarding this clonotype: This likely comes from a read error, as the CDR3 has no conserved phenylalanine or tryptophan at its end. The chain links TRBV4-1 to TRBJ1-5; D unclear. CDR3 length: 14 residues. From germline, CDR1 is MGHRA and CDR2 YSYEKL. V lost 2 bases, J lost 6 bases, and 11 bases lay in between. For the CDR3, the DNA is TGCGCCAGCAGCCAAACCTTCCTGGGTCAGCCCCAGCATCTT. Amino acids: CASSQTFLGQPQHL.

The chain links TRBV12-5 to TRBJ2-3; the match to TRBD2 covers 9 bases. CDR1 is LGHNT and CDR2 is FRNRAP in the germline V gene. The junction had 7 bases not matched to a gene; V was cut back by 3 bases and J by 0 bases. The CDR3 length is 17 residues. In DNA, the CDR3 is TGTGCTAGTGGTTTCGGCGGGGGGGCGAGTAGCACAGATACGCAGTATTTT. Encoded protein: CASGFGGGASSTDTQYF.

Ten or more counts support this clonotype. The chain couples TRBV12-3 or TRBV12-4 to TRBJ1-2; D gene ambiguous. The V end lost 5 bases, the J end lost 5 bases, and 18 bases lay between the germline ends. The CDR3 is 15 amino acids. CDR3 coding DNA: TGTGCCAGCAGTGGTGTCCAGTATGAAGATTATGGCTACACCTTC. It is translated as CASSGVQYEDYGYTF.

The gene calls are TRBV20-1 and TRBJ2-7; no clear D gene. Germline-derived CDR1 and CDR2 are DFQATT and SNEGSKA (reference sequence). The ends were cut back, 7 bases at V and 2 bases at J, with 9 bases in the middle. The CDR3 spans 11 residues. CDR3 coding DNA: TGCAGTGGCGGCAGTACCTACGAGCAGTACTTC. Its protein is CSGGSTYEQYF.

This clonotype was seen ten or more times. Germline and junction disagree at one end, which may indicate a read error. The rearrangement joins TRBV28 to TRBJ2-4; 9 bases fit TRBD2. This CDR3 is built from 14 residues. CDR1 MDHEN and CDR2 SYDVKM come from the germline V gene. The CDR3, as DNA: TGTGCCAGCAGCCCTAGGACTAGCGCCCGTCATAAGTTCTTC. This codes for CASSPRTSARHKFF.

This clonotype appeared a few times. The chain uses TRBV7-9 and TRBJ2-2; D is unresolved. The CDR3 spans 12 residues. The V gene's germline CDR1 is SEHNR and CDR2 FQNEAQ (reference sequence). Between the trimmed V and J ends, which lost 6 bases and 7 bases, there was a span of 9 bases. CDR3 bases: TGTGCCAGCAGTCAAGTTCTCGGGGAGCTGTTTTTT. This encodes CASSQVLGELFF.